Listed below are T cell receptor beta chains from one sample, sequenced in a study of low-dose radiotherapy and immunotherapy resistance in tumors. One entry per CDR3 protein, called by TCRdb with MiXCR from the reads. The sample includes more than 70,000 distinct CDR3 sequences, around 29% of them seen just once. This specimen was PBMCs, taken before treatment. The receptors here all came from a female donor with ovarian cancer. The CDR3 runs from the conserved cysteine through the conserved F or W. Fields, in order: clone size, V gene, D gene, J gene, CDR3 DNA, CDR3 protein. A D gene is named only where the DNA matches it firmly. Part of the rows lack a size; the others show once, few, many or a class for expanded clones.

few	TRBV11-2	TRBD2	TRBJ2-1	TGTGCCAGCAGCTTAGATTATAAAAGCGGGAAAAAGTTCTTC	CASSLDYKSGKKFF
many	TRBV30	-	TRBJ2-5	TGTGCCTGGAGTGGCAACCAAGAGACCCAGTACTTC	CAWSGNQETQYF
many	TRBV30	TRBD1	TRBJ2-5	TGTGCCTGGGGGGGACAGGGGAAGACCCAGTACTTC	CAWGGQGKTQYF
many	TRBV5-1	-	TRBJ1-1	TGCGCCAGCAGCTTAGGCCTCGCCGAGAACACTGAAGCTTTCTTT	CASSLGLAENTEAFF
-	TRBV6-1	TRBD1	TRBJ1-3	TGTGCCAGCAAAAACCTAGCTGGACAGGGCTCTGGAAACACCATATATTTT	CASKNLAGQGSGNTIYF
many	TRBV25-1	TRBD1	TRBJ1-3	TGTGCCAGCAGTGACGGGACAGATTCTGGAAACACCATATATTTT	CASSDGTDSGNTIYF
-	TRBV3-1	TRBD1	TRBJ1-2	TGTGCCAGCAGCCAAGAAAGCAGGGGGAGAGGCTACACCTTC	CASSQESRGRGYTF
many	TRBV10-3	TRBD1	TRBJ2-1	TGTGCCATCAGTGACTCGAGGGCGTTTTCGGGACAGGGGAATGAGCAGTTCTTC	CAISDSRAFSGQGNEQFF
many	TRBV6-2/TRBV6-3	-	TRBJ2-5	TGTGCCAGCAGTTCCTATCCGAGAACAGGGAGCGACCAAGAGACCCAGTACTTC	CASSSYPRTGSDQETQYF
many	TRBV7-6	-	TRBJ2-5	TGTGCCAGCAGCTTAGGGGAGACCCGGTACTTC	CASSLGETRYF
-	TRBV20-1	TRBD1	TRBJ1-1	TGCAGTGCTAGACCCCCGGGACAGGGGAAGAGGTATACTGAAGCTTTCTTT	CSARPPGQGKRYTEAFF
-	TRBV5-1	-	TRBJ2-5	TGCGCCAGCAGCTGGGGAGGACAGGAGGTGGAGACCCAGTACTTC	CASSWGGQEVETQYF
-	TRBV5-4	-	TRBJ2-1	TGTGCCAGCAGCTTGCCCCAGGGAAATGAGCAGTTCTTC	CASSLPQGNEQFF
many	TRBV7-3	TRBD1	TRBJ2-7	TGTGCCAGCAGCCCGCAGGGGACAGGCATCTACGAGCAGTACTTC	CASSPQGTGIYEQYF
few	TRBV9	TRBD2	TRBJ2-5	TGTGCCAGCAGCGTAGTAGCGGGGGTAGAGACCCAGTACTTC	CASSVVAGVETQYF
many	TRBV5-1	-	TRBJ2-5	TGCGCCAGCAGCTTGGATTCCCAAGAGACCCAGTACTTC	CASSLDSQETQYF
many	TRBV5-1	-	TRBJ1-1	TGCGCCAGCAGCTTTCGGATGAACACTGAAGCTTTCTTT	CASSFRMNTEAFF
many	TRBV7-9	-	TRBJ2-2	TGTGCCAGCAGCTTAGTGTTCCAGGACTACCTGAACACCGGGGAGCTGTTTTTT	CASSLVFQDYLNTGELFF
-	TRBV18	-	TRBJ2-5	TGTGCCAGCTCACCGGGGAGCCAAGAGACCCAGTACTTC	CASSPGSQETQYF
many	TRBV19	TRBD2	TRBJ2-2	TGTGCCAGTAGTCCGACCGGGACTAGCGTCGGGGAGCTGTTTTTT	CASSPTGTSVGELFF